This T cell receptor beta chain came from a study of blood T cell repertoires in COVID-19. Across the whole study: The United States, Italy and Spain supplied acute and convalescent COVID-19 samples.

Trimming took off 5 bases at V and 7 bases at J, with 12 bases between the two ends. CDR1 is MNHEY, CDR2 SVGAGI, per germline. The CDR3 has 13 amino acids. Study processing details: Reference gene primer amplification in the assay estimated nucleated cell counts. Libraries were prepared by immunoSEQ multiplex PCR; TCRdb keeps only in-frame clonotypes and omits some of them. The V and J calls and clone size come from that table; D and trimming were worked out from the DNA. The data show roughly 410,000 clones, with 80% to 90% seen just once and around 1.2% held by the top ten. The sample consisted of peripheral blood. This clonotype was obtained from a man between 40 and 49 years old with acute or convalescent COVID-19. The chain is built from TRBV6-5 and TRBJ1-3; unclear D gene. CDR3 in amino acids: CASSRVYQNTIYF. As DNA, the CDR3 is TGTGCCAGCAGTCGGGTTTATCAGAACACCATATATTTT.